This TCR beta chain came from a study of tumor and adjacent non-tumor tissue in lung cancer. About the research overall: Stage I to III disease affected ten to eleven men and about 5 women aged about 30 to 85.

TCRbeta libraries were built with three rounds of nested PCR, modified from ARM-PCR. Using its own MiXCR run on the multiplex PCR reads, TCRdb lists one record per CDR3 protein. Of 85,000 to 100,000 distinct CDR3 sequences listed, approximately 70% are singletons. RNA was extracted from bulk tissue without any cell sorting. Study-level results: Normal lung showed higher cumulative top 100 clone frequency than tumor.

This clonotype appeared once. No antigen is known for it. The germline gene is not matched at one end of the junction; a read error may be the cause. The CDR3 consists of 13 residues. Germline CDR1 DFQATT, CDR2 SNEGSKA (reference sequence). The chain employs TRBV20-1 and TRBJ2-1; no clear D. The receptor's source is a man aged 60 to 75 with non-small cell lung cancer. Input material: lung tumor tissue. The CDR3 DNA is TGCAGTCTGGGAACGGGCACCTACTATGAGCAGTTCTTC. This gives the protein CSLGTGTYYEQFF.